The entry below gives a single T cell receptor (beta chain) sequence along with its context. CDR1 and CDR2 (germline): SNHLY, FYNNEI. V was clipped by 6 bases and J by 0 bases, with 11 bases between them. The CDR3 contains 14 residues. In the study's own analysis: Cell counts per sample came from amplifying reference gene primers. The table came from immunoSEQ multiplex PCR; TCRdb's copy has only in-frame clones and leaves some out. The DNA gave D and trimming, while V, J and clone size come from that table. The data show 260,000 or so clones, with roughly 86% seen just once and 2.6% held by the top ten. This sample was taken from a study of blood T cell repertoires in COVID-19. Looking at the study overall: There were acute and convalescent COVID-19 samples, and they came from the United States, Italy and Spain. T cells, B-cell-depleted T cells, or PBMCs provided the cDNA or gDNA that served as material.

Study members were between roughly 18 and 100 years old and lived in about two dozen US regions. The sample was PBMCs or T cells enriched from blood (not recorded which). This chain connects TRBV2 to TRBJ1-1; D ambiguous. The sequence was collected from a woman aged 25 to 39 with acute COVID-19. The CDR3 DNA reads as TGTGCCAGCAGGGTGACAAGCATGAACACTGAAGCTTTCTTT. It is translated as CASRVTSMNTEAFF. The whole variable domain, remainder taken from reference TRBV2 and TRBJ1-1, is EPEVTQTPSHQVTQMGQEVILRCVPISNHLYFYWYRQILGQKVEFLVSFYNNEISEKSEIFDDQFSVERPDGSNFTLKIRSTKLEDSAMYFCASRVTSMNTEAFFGQGTRLTVV.